This section outlines one T cell receptor (beta chain) sequence together with its context. Its antigen is unidentified. TCRdb reanalysed the RT-PCR reads using MiXCR and keeps one entry per CDR3 protein. The sample holds about 530,000 distinct CDR3 sequences, about an eighth seen once. This sample is part of a study of response to subunit inactivated influenza vaccine. Findings and caveats of the study: Authors proposed each seasonal influenza vaccination draws in few new T cells.

Sequenced here: PBMCs from blood, sampled 35 to 45 days after vaccination. The origin of this receptor is a man in his fifties or sixties who received an inactivated influenza vaccine.

CDR3 sequence: CSVPGRSYNEQFF. DNA for the CDR3: TGCAGCGTCCCGGGACGTTCATACAATGAGCAGTTCTTC. The rearrangement joins TRBV29-1 to TRBJ2-1, with D perhaps assigned TRBD1 or TRBD2 (5 bases each). This CDR3 region has 13 residues. Trimming took 6 bases from V and 4 from J, leaving 13 bases between them. The germline V gene encodes CDR1 SQVTM and CDR2 ANQGSEA.